The TCR beta chain under discussion was sequenced for a study of T cell changes during pregnancy in multiple sclerosis. Assay used: immunoSEQ multiplex PCR; TCRdb lists only in-frame clones, some missing. The sample carries 55,000 to 65,000 clones, 93% recorded once. The V gene's germline CDR1 is GTSNPN and CDR2 SVGIG (reference sequence). This CDR3 is 13 amino acids long. The V end was cut by 5 bases, the J end by 8 bases, with 16 bases between. Sample: CD8+ T cells from peripheral blood mononuclear cells, taken in the third trimester of pregnancy. This clonotype was obtained from a female donor with multiple sclerosis, enrolled in a pregnancy study. The rearrangement uses TRBV30 and TRBJ2-1; D call uncertain. The chain's CDR3 is CAWSEVVIDEQFF. Here the CDR3 DNA reads TGTGCCTGGTCAGAGGTAGTGATAGATGAGCAGTTCTTC.